The source of this T cell receptor (beta chain) is a study of beta chain features in type 1 diabetes. Expressed TCRB transcripts were sequenced because the isolated RNA had all been reverse transcribed beforehand. The assay was immunoSEQ multiplex PCR, and TCRdb's table has in-frame clones only and misses some. The profile covers some 900,000 clones, with about a sixth appearing a single time and 0.02% to 0.03% taken by the ten largest. The germline gives CDR1 SGHNT, CDR2 YYREEE (reference sequence). The CDR3 totals 13 residues. V was shortened by 4 bases and J by 4 bases, with 8 bases between the two germline ends.

Sequenced input: naive CD4+ T cells from blood. The origin of this receptor is a woman under 30 in good health. This rearrangement joins TRBV5-4 to TRBJ2-2; perhaps TRBD1 as D (5 bases). CDR3 DNA sequence: TGTGCCAGCAGCGTCGACAGCACCGGGGAGCTGTTTTTT. Amino acids: CASSVDSTGELFF.